This entry concerns a single T cell receptor (beta chain). This may stem from a read error, because a much larger clone lies one nucleotide away. The sample belongs to a study of CD8 T cells in ankylosing spondylitis. The CDR3 covers 11 residues. Germline CDR1 reads SQVTM; CDR2 reads ANQGSEA. Trimming removed 8 bases at V and 4 bases at J, with 11 bases between. One entry per CDR3 protein, called by TCRdb with MiXCR from the 5' RACE reads. The profile shows around 140,000 distinct CDR3 sequences, more than 9.5% of them singletons. The genes are TRBV29-1 and TRBJ2-5; D gene ambiguous. The clonotype comes from a female donor with ankylosing spondylitis or in good health (not recorded which). Sample: blood, either unsorted or a sorted T cell fraction (not recorded which). CDR3 DNA sequence: TGCAGCACCCCCGTAGCAGAGACCCAGTACTTC. Protein sequence: CSTPVAETQYF.